This TCR beta chain was sequenced in a study of T cell responses to AZD1222 COVID-19 vaccine. Notes on the study in general: Donors in the cohort were predominantly white British and more often female, and clonal diversity was possibly underestimated. Spike-wide coverage was observed for vaccine-associated CD4 TCRs, with dominant responses at 160-218 and 743-854.

About this clone: The antigen is not known.

The repertoire was sequenced with immunoSEQ multiplex PCR; TCRdb's copy has only in-frame clones and lacks some. The profile shows roughly 79,000 clones, approximately 90% of them singletons. This sequence was found in an adult in good health. Source: peripheral blood, taken on day 0 of MenACWY control vaccination.

CDR3 amino acids: CASRTGQNQPQHF. The CDR3 nucleotides read TGTGCCAGTAGGACAGGGCAAAATCAGCCCCAGCATTTT. The chain joins TRBV27 to TRBJ1-5, with 8 bases matching TRBD1. Germline CDR1 MNHEY, CDR2 SMNVEV (reference sequence). V shed 9 bases and J 4 bases; nucleotides not matched to a gene: 5. CDR3 length: 13 amino acids.